A single sample is the source of the 26 T cell receptor beta chains below, sequenced in a study of T-cell reconstitution after alpha-beta-depleted transplantation in children. Preparation of the TCRbeta library was carried out with unique molecular identifiers. Each CDR3 protein gets one entry after TCRdb re-called the PCR reads with MiXCR. The sample shows fewer than 750,000 distinct CDR3 sequences, under 25% of them seen only once. The input for sequencing was PBMCs, mostly from graft donor cells, taken 360 days after TCRalphabeta/CD19-depleted stem cell transplant. The receptors come from a boy under three years old who had a stem cell transplant for acute myeloid leukemia, so the T cells may come from the graft donor.

This chain connects TRBV9 to TRBJ2-3, with D possibly called TRBD1 or TRBD2 (6 bases each). V lost 0 bases and J lost 2, with 7 bases in between. The CDR3 has 14 residues. CDR1 and CDR2 (germline): SGDLS, YYNGEE. The DNA for the CDR3 is TGTGCCAGCAGCGTAGCGGGGGCCACAGATACGCAGTATTTT. Translating gives CASSVAGATDTQYF. The complete variable domain, with remaining parts taken from reference TRBV9 and TRBJ2-3, reads DSGVTQTPKHLITATGQRVTLRCSPRSGDLSVYWYQQSLDQGLQFLIQYYNGEERAKGNILERFSAQQFPDLHSELNLSSLELGDSALYFCASSVAGATDTQYFGPGTRLTVL.

This chain uses TRBV15 with TRBJ2-1; either TRBD1 or TRBD2 may fit D (6 bases each). The CDR3 covers 16 residues. Germline loops: CDR1 LNHNV, CDR2 YYDKDF (reference sequence). V was trimmed by 3 bases and J by 4 bases, leaving 16 bases between them. The CDR3 DNA follows: TGTGCCACCAGCAGCCCGGGCGGGACACTTTACAATGAGCAGTTCTTC. Translated, it gives CATSSPGGTLYNEQFF.

The chain is built from TRBV15 and TRBJ2-1; D not certain. From germline, CDR1 is LNHNV and CDR2 YYDKDF (reference sequence). The CDR3 contains 13 residues. The V gene lost 0 bases and the J gene lost 5 bases, with 5 bases spanning the gap. This chain's CDR3 is CATSRDHNNEQFF. DNA of the CDR3: TGTGCCACCAGCAGAGATCACAACAATGAGCAGTTCTTC.

This chain joins TRBV12-3 or TRBV12-4 and TRBJ2-3; 8 nucleotides line up with TRBD2. The CDR3 runs to 15 residues. The ends lost 6 bases at V and 3 bases at J; junction bases unmatched: 8. The chain's CDR3 is CASSFGGGATDTQYF. For the CDR3, the DNA is TGTGCCAGCAGCTTCGGGGGGGGGGCGACAGATACGCAGTATTTT.

The rearrangement links TRBV2 to TRBJ2-5; TRBD1 matches at 9 bases. Germline V gives CDR1 SNHLY, CDR2 FYNNEI. The J segment lost 1 base and the V segment lost 5 bases, leaving 5 bases of the junction unmatched. The CDR3 has 15 amino acids. CDR3 in DNA: TGTGCCAGCAGTTCCCCGGGACAGGGCCAAGAGACCCAGTACTTC. This gives the protein CASSSPGQGQETQYF.

This clonotype has at least ten counts. The chain uses TRBV21-1 and TRBJ2-3; TRBD1 is the table's D call, not checked against the DNA. TRBV21-1 is a listed pseudogene. This CDR3 is 15 amino acids long. CDR3 DNA: TGTGCCAGCAGCACAAGGGGGCCTGGTACAGATACGCAGTATTTT. Translated: CASSTRGPGTDTQYF.

This clonotype was recorded a few times. V gene TRBV11-2 combines with J gene TRBJ2-1, with D unclear. This CDR3 spans 13 amino acids. With 0 bases removed from V and 9 bases from J, the gap between germline ends came to 9 bases. From germline, CDR1 is SGHAT and CDR2 FQNNGV. In nucleotides, the CDR3 is TGTGCCAGCAGCTTAGATCTGCCTGGTGAGCAGTTCTTC. It specifies CASSLDLPGEQFF.

The CDR3 loop reads CASSLVIGGGLNEQFF. CDR3 bases: TGTGCCAGCAGCTTAGTAATAGGGGGCGGATTGAATGAGCAGTTCTTC. The J gene is TRBJ2-1, the V gene TRBV7-9; 7 positions agree with TRBD1. Germline CDR1 SEHNR, CDR2 FQNEAQ (reference sequence). This CDR3 contains 16 residues. J gave up 7 bases and V 1 base, and 10 bases lay outside the gene matches.

This sequence joins TRBV6-1 and TRBJ2-5; TRBD2 matches 15 bases. V lost 6 bases and J lost 4; bases outside the gene matches: 6. In germline, CDR1 is MNHNS, CDR2 SASEGT. The CDR3 totals 16 residues. The CDR3 DNA follows: TGTGCCAGCAGGTTTCCGGGACTAGCGGGGGGAGAGACCCAGTACTTC. Protein: CASRFPGLAGGETQYF.

This clonotype appeared a few times. V is TRBV20-1 and J is TRBJ2-1, with D possibly matching TRBD1 (6 bases). Germline lookup yields CDR1 DFQATT and CDR2 SNEGSKA (reference sequence). Trimming took off 6 bases at V and 7 bases at J, with 10 bases between the two ends. This CDR3 region has 11 residues. The CDR3 loop reads CSAIQGNEQFF. The CDR3 nucleotides read TGCAGTGCAATACAGGGAAATGAGCAGTTCTTC.

The table lists this clonotype with a few counts. V and J are TRBV4-2 and TRBJ2-1; D possibly corresponds to TRBD2 (6 bases). The germline CDR1 and CDR2 sequences are LGHNA and YNFKEQ. V was shortened by 4 bases and J by 2 bases, with 15 bases between the two germline ends. The CDR3 is made up of 16 amino acids. CDR3 sequence: CASSRLGLEAYNEQFF. The CDR3, as DNA: TGTGCCAGCAGCCGTCTGGGACTCGAGGCCTACAATGAGCAGTTCTTC.

There are many counts of this clonotype. CDR3 in DNA: TGCAGCGTCGAGGACAGCTACGAGCAGTACGTC. Translating it yields CSVEDSYEQYV. The chain links TRBV29-1 to TRBJ2-7; perhaps TRBD1 as D (6 bases). CDR3 length: 11 residues. Germline lookup yields CDR1 SQVTM and CDR2 ANQGSEA. Trimming removed 6 bases from V and 3 bases from J, with 9 bases in between.

The V gene is TRBV5-1, the J gene TRBJ2-3; tentatively, D is TRBD2 (6 bases). With 2 bases removed from V and 2 bases from J, the gap between germline ends came to 12 bases. Germline loops: CDR1 SGHRS, CDR2 YFSETQ. This CDR3 is built from 15 residues. This chain's CDR3 is CASSFRRTNTDTQYF. The CDR3 nucleotides read TGCGCCAGCAGCTTTCGACGGACTAACACAGATACGCAGTATTTT. The complete variable domain, with remaining parts taken from reference TRBV5-1 and TRBJ2-3, reads KAGVTQTPRYLIKTRGQQVTLSCSPISGHRSVSWYQQTPGQGLQFLFEYFSETQRNKGNFPGRFSGRQFSNSRSEMNVSTLELGDSALYLCASSFRRTNTDTQYFGPGTRLTVL.

This clonotype was found many times. The V call is TRBV5-1, the J call TRBJ2-1; 15 bases line up with TRBD2. V lost 4 bases, J lost 5 bases, and 4 bases stayed unmatched. The CDR3 is 16 amino acids. The V gene's germline CDR1 is SGHRS and CDR2 YFSETQ. CDR3 region: CASSPRTSGGDNEQFF. The CDR3 DNA reads TGCGCCAGCAGCCCGCGGACTAGCGGGGGGGACAATGAGCAGTTCTTC.

This sequence joins TRBV29-1 and TRBJ2-1; the match to TRBD2 covers 7 bases. Germline CDR1 and CDR2: SQVTM and ANQGSEA. CDR3 length: 12 residues. Losses at the gene ends were 7 bases for V and 2 bases for J; bases not matched to a gene: 2. The DNA of the CDR3 is TGCAGCGCTGGGGGGGCCTACAATGAGCAGTTCTTC. It translates to CSAGGAYNEQFF.

This clonotype was seen a handful of times. This sequence joins TRBV6-5 and TRBJ2-2; 11 bases line up with TRBD2. The V gene's germline CDR1 is MNHEY and CDR2 SVGAGI. CDR3 length: 16 residues. J was trimmed by 7 bases and V by 3 bases; bases with no gene match: 7. The CDR3 is CASSYLTSGGRGELFF. CDR3 sequence (DNA): TGTGCCAGCAGTTATCTCACTAGCGGGGGCCGCGGGGAGCTGTTTTTT.

This chain links TRBV20-1 with TRBJ2-3; D is perhaps TRBD2 (6 bases). Germline loops: CDR1 DFQATT, CDR2 SNEGSKA (reference sequence). There are 15 residues in the CDR3. The V and J ends lost 6 bases and 0 bases respectively, with 16 bases between them. CDR3 residues: CSARDLTSSTDTQYF. DNA of the CDR3: TGCAGTGCACGGGACTTAACTTCTAGCACAGATACGCAGTATTTT.

This clonotype was picked up a small number of times. At one of its ends the junction is not consistent with the germline gene, which may arise from a read error. The chain combines TRBV4-1 with TRBJ2-1; D not certain. This CDR3 spans 12 amino acids. Per germline, CDR1 MGHRA and CDR2 YSYEKL. CDR3 sequence reads: CASSQGSRPSTF. The CDR3 coding sequence is TGCGCCAGCAGCCAAGGGTCGAGACCCTCAACCTTC.

This clonotype was recorded at least ten times. The chain employs TRBV5-1 and TRBJ2-7; no clear D. Trimming shortened V by 4 bases and J by 1 base, and 24 bases separated the two germline ends. CDR1 and CDR2 (germline): SGHRS, YFSETQ. The CDR3 loop spans 18 amino acids. DNA for the CDR3: TGCGCCAGCAGCAATCCCCTAGGCCGGGCCATCCTATCCTACGAGCAGTACTTC. Translating gives CASSNPLGRAILSYEQYF.

The genes are TRBV13 and TRBJ1-1; 10 nucleotides match TRBD1. V dropped 5 bases and J dropped 4; count of bases not matched to a gene: 13. This CDR3 is built from 17 residues. Germline CDR1 and CDR2: PRHDT and FYEKMQ (reference sequence). CDR3 bases: TGTGCCAGCAGCCTGGGACAGGGGTACGCCTTGGGCACTGAAGCTTTCTTT. Protein sequence: CASSLGQGYALGTEAFF.

The table lists this clonotype with many counts. The gene calls are TRBV4-3 and TRBJ2-1; D possibly matches TRBD1 or TRBD2 (6 bases each). Germline CDR1 reads LGHNA; CDR2 reads YSLEER. V dropped 8 bases and J dropped 3 bases, with 17 bases sitting between them. CDR3 length equals 15 residues. The DNA for the CDR3 is TGCGCCAGCCGTTCGGGGGACACGCTCTACAATGAGCAGTTCTTC. This translates into CASRSGDTLYNEQFF.

This clonotype was recorded at least ten times. The chain joins TRBV11-2 to TRBJ1-1; D is ambiguous. There are 17 residues in the CDR3. CDR1 is SGHAT, CDR2 FQNNGV, per germline. V was trimmed by 1 base and J by 4 bases, leaving 19 bases between them. In DNA form, the CDR3 reads TGTGCCAGCAGCTTAGGGAGAGGACTGACTAGGACCACTGAAGCTTTCTTT. This translates into CASSLGRGLTRTTEAFF.

The table lists this clonotype with a few counts. This chain's CDR3 is CATRSQREPNTGELFF. CDR3 DNA: TGTGCCACCAGAAGCCAGCGGGAACCGAACACCGGGGAGCTGTTTTTT. The chain is built from TRBV24-1 and TRBJ2-2, with 7 bases aligning to TRBD2. In germline, CDR1 is KGHDR, CDR2 SFDVKD. CDR3 length: 16 residues. The ends lost 7 bases at V and 0 bases at J; junction bases unmatched: 7.

This clonotype has ten or more counts. The J gene is TRBJ2-7, the V gene TRBV20-1, with D perhaps TRBD1 or TRBD2 (5 bases each). The germline V gene has CDR1 DFQATT and CDR2 SNEGSKA (reference sequence). V dropped 0 bases and J dropped 3 bases, with 12 bases sitting between them. This CDR3 spans 14 amino acids. Here the CDR3 DNA reads TGCAGTGCTAGAGATGGGGGTATGGGCTACGAGCAGTACTTC. Amino acid sequence: CSARDGGMGYEQYF.

The rearrangement links TRBV11-1 to TRBJ1-5; 12 bases are shared with TRBD1. The CDR3 covers 19 residues. Germline lookup yields CDR1 SGHAT and CDR2 FQDESV (reference sequence). V gave up 4 bases and J gave up 4 bases; unmatched junction bases: 14. For the CDR3, the DNA is TGTGCCAGCAGCTCCCTGGGGGGACAGGGGGCGATTGCGAATCAGCCCCAGCATTTT. It yields the protein CASSSLGGQGAIANQPQHF.

V usage is TRBV6-5 and J usage is TRBJ1-2; a possible D gene is TRBD1 (5 bases). CDR1 is MNHEY and CDR2 is SVGAGI in the germline V gene. This CDR3 is built from 13 residues. Deletions cut 2 bases from V and 6 bases from J, with 10 bases between. CDR3 residues: CASSYRGGDGYTF. In DNA, the CDR3 is TGTGCCAGCAGTTACCGCGGGGGGGATGGCTACACCTTC.